This T cell receptor (beta chain) emerged from a study of CD8 T cells in Susac syndrome. Study-level results: The relatively small number of individuals in the TCR sequencing and HLA analysis was acknowledged by the study.

Random hexamers served to reverse transcribe roughly 0.45 to 1 ug RNA. Each CDR3 protein is one row after TCRdb ran MiXCR on the immunoSEQ multiplex PCR reads. Here the sample spans 300,000 to 350,000 distinct CDR3 sequences, around 92% being singletons. Of note for this clonotype: Antigen specificity is unknown.

CDR3 length: 13 residues. V lost 6 bases to trimming and J lost 5 bases, with 11 bases between them. The multiple sclerosis controls consisted of treatment-naive patients with relapsing-remitting disease, either stable or active. Sequences were obtained from CD4+ T cells from PBMCs. The receptor was derived from a human donor with multiple sclerosis. The V call is TRBV12-3 or TRBV12-4, the J call TRBJ2-1; possibly TRBD2 for D (6 bases). The CDR3 region is CASRASANNEQFF. CDR3 in DNA: TGTGCCAGCAGGGCTAGCGCTAACAATGAGCAGTTCTTC.